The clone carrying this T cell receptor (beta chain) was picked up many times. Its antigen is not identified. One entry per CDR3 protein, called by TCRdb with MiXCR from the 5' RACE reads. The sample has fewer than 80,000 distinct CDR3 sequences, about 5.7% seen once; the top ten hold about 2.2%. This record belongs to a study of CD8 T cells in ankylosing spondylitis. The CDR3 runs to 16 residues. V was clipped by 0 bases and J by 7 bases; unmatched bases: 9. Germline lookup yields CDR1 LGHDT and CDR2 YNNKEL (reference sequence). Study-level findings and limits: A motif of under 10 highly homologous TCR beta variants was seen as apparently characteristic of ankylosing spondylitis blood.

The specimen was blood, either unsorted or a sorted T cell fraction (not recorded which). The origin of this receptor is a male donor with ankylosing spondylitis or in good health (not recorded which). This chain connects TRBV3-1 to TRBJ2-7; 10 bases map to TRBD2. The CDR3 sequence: CASSQDPTAGGREQYF. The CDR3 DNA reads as TGTGCCAGCAGCCAAGACCCGACAGCGGGGGGGCGAGAGCAGTACTTC.